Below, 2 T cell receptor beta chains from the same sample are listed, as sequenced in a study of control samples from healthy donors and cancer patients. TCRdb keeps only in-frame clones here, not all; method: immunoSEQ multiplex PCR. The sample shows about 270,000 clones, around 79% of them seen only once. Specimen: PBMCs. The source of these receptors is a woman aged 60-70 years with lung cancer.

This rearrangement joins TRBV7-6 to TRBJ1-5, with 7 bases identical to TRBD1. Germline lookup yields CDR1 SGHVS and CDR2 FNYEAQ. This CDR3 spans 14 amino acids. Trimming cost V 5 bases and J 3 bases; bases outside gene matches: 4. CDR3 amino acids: CASSQGTVNQPQHF. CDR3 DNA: TGTGCCAGCAGCCAAGGGACAGTCAATCAGCCCCAGCATTTT.

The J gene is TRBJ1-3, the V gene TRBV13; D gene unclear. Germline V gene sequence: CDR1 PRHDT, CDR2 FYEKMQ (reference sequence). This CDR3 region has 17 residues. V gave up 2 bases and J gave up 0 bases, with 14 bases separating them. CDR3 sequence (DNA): TGTGCCAGCAGCTTACCGGGCCCCGGTAGCTCTGGAAACACCATATATTTT. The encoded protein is CASSLPGPGSSGNTIYF.